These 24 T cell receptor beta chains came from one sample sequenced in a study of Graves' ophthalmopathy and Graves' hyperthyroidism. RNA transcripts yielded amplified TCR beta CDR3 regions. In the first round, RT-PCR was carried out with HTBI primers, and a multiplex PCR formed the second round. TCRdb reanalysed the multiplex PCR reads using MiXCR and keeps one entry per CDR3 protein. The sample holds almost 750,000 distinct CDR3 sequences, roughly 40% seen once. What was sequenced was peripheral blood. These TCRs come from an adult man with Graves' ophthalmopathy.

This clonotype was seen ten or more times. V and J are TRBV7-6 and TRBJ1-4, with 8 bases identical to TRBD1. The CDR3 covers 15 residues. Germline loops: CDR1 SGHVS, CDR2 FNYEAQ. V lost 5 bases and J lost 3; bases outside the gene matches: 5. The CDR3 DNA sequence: TGTGCCAGCAGCCCTCGGACAGGGTCTAATGAAAAACTGTTTTTT. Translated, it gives CASSPRTGSNEKLFF.

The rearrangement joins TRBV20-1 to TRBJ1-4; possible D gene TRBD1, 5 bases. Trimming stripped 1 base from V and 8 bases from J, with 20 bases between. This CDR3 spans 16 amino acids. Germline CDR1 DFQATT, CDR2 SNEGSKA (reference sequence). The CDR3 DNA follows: TGCAGTGCTAGAGGGGGACGAGGAGCAGGTGGGGAAAAACTGTTTTTT. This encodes CSARGGRGAGGEKLFF.

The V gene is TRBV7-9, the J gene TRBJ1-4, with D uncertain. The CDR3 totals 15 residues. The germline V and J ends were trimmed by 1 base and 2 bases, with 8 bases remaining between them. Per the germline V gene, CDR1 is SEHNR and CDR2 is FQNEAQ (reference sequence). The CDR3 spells CASSLDGVTNEKLFF. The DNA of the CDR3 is TGTGCCAGCAGCTTAGATGGGGTGACTAATGAAAAACTGTTTTTT.

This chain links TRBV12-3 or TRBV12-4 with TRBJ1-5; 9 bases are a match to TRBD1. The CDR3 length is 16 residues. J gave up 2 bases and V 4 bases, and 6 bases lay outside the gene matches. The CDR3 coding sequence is TGTGCCAGCAGTTCTAACAGGGGGCTCGGCAATCAGCCCCAGCATTTT. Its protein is CASSSNRGLGNQPQHF.

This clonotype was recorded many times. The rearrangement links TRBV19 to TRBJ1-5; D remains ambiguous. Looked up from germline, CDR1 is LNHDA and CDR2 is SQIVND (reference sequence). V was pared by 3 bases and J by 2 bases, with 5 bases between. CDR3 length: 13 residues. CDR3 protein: CASSIIRNQPQHF. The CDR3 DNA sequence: TGTGCCAGTAGTATTATCCGCAATCAGCCCCAGCATTTT.

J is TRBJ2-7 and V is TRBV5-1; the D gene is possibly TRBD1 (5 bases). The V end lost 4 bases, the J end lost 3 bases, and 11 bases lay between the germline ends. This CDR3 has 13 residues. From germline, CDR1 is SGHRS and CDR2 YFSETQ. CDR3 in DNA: TGCGCCAGCAGCCTAAGGGGAAACTACGAGCAGTACGTC. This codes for CASSLRGNYEQYV.

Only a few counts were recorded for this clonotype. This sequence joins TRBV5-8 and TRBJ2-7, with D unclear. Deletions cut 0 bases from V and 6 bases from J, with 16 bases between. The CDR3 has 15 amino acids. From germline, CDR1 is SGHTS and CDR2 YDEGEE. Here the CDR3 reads CASSLGVSGLSEQYF. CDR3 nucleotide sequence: TGTGCCAGCAGCTTGGGGGTTTCAGGCCTGAGCGAGCAGTACTTC.

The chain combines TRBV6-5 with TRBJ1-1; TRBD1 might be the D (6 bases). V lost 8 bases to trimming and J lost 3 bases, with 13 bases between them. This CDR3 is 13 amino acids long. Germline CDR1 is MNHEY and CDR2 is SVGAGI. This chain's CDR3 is CASGGQIYTEAFF. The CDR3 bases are TGTGCCAGCGGAGGACAGATATACACTGAAGCTTTCTTT.

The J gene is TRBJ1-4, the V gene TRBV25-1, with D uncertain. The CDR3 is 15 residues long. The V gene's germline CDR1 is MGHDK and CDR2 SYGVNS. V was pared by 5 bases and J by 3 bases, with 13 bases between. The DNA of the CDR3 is TGTGCCAGCAGTTACAAGGGAGAGCCTAATGAAAAACTGTTTTTT. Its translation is CASSYKGEPNEKLFF.

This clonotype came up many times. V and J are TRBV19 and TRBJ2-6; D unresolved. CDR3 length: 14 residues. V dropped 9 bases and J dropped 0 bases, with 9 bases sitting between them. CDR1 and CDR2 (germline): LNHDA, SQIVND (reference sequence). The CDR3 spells CASRSFSGANVLTF. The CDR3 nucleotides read TGTGCCAGCCGCTCCTTCTCTGGGGCCAACGTCCTGACTTTC.

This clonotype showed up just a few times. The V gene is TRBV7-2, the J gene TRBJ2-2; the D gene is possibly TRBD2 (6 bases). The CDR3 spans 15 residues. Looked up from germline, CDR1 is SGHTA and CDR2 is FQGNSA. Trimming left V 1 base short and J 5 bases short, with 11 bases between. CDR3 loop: CASSLEWRGTGELFF. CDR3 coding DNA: TGTGCCAGCAGCTTAGAGTGGCGGGGAACCGGGGAGCTGTTTTTT.

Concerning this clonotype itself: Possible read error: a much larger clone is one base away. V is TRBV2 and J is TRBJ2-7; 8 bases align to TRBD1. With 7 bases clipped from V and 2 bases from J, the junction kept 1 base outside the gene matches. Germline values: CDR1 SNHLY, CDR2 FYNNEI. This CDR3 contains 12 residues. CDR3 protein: CASTQGAYEQYF. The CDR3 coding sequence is TGTGCCAGCACACAGGGGGCCTACGAGCAGTACTTC.

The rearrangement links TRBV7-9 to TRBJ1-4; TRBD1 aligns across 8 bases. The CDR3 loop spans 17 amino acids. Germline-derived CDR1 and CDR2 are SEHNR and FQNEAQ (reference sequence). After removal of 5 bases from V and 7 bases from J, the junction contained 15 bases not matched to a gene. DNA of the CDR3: TGTGCCAGCAGCCAAGATCCCGACAGGGGTCGGGGTGAAAAACTGTTTTTT. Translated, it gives CASSQDPDRGRGEKLFF.

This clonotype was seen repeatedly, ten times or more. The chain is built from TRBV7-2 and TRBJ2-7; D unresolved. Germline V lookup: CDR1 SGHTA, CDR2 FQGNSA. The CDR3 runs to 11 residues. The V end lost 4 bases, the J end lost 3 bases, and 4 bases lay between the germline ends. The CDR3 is CASSYNYEQYF. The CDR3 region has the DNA TGTGCCAGCAGCTATAACTACGAGCAGTACTTC.

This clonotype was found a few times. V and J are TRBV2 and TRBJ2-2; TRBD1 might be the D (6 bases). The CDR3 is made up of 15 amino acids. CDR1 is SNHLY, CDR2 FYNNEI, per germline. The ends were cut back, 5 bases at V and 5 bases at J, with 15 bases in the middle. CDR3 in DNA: TGTGCCAGCAGTTGGCACAGGGCGTCGACCGGGGAGCTGTTTTTT. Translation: CASSWHRASTGELFF.

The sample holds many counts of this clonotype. The CDR3 loop is CATRGARGYTF. In nucleotides, the CDR3 is TGTGCCACAAGGGGGGCGCGTGGCTACACCTTC. The rearrangement joins TRBV15 to TRBJ1-2; D is perhaps TRBD1 (6 bases). The CDR3 runs to 11 residues. V shed 9 bases and J shed 7 bases, with 12 bases lying between them. Germline assignment: CDR1 LNHNV and CDR2 YYDKDF (reference sequence).

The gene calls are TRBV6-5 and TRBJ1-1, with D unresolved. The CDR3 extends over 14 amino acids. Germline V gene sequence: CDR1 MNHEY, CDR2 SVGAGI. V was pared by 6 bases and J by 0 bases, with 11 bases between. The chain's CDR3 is CASSTPAVNTEAFF. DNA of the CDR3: TGTGCCAGCAGCACGCCGGCTGTGAACACTGAAGCTTTCTTT.

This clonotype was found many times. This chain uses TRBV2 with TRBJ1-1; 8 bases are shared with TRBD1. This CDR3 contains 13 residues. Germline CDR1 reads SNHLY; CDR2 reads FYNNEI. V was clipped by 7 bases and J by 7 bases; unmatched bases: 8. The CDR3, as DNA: TGTGCCAGCACGGACAGGGAACATCTTGAAGCTTTCTTT. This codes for CASTDREHLEAFF.

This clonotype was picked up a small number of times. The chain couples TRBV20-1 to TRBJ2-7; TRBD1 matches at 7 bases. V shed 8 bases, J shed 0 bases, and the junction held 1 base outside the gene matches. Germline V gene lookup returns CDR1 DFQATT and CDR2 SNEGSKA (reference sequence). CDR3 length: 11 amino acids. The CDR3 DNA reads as TGCAGTTCAGGGGGCTCCTACGAGCAGTACTTC. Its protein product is CSSGGSYEQYF.

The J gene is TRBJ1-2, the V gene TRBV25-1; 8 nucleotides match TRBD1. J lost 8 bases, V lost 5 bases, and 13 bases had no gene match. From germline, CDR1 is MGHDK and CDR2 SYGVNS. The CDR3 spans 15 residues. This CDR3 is CASSFLDRVKEGYTF. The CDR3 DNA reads TGTGCCAGCAGTTTCCTGGACAGGGTCAAAGAAGGCTACACCTTC.

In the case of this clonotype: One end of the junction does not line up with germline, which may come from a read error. CDR3 nucleotides: TGCGCCACCAGCAGGCAGGGGCCCGATCAGCCCCAGCATTTT. Translating it yields CATSRQGPDQPQHF. V gene TRBV15 combines with J gene TRBJ1-5, with a tentative D call TRBD1 (6 bases). Germline V CDR1 and CDR2: LNHNV, YYDKDF (reference sequence). The CDR3 loop spans 14 amino acids.

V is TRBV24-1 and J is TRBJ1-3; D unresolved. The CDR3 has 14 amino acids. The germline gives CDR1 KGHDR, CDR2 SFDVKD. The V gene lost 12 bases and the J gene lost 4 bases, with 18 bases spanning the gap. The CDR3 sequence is CAGSLVAAGNTIYF. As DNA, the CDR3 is TGTGCCGGCAGTTTAGTAGCCGCGGGAAACACCATATATTTT.

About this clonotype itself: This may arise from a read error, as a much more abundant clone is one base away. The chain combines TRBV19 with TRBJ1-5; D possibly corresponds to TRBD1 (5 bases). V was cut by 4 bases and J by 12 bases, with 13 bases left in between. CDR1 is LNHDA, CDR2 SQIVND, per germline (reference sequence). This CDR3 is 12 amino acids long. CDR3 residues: CASSTQDSYQHF. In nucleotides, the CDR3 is TGTGCCAGTAGTACCCAAGACAGTTACCAGCATTTT.

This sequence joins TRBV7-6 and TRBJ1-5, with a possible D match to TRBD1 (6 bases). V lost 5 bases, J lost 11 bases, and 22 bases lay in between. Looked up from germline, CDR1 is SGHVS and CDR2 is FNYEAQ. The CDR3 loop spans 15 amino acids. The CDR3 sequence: CASSEKTGLVETQHF. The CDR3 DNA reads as TGTGCCAGCAGCGAGAAAACAGGGTTAGTAGAGACCCAGCATTTT.